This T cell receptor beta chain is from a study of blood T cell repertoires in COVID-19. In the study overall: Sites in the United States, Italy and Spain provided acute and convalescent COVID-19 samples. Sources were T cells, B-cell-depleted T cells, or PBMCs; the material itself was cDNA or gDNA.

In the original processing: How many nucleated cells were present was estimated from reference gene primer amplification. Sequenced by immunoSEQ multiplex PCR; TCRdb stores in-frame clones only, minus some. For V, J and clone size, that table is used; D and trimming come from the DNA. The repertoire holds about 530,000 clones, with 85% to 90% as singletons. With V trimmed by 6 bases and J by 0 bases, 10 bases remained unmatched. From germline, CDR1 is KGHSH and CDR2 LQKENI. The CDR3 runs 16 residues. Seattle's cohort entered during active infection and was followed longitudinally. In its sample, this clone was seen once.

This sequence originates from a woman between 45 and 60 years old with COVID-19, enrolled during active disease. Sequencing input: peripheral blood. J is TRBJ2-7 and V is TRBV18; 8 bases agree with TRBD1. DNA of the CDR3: TGTGCCAGCTCGCTACGGACAGGGATAGCCTCCTACGAGCAGTACTTC. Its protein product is CASSLRTGIASYEQYF. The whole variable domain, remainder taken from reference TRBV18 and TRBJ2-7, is NAGVMQNPRHLVRRRGQEARLRCSPMKGHSHVYWYRQLPEEGLKFMVYLQKENIIDESGMPKERFSAEFPKEGPSILRIQQVVRGDSAAYFCASSLRTGIASYEQYFGPGTRLTVT.